This entry lists 23 T cell receptor beta chains sequenced from one sample in a study of shared clonotypes between healthy human individuals. Profiling relied on immunoSEQ multiplex PCR, and the TCRdb table lists in-frame clones only, not all of them. The sample carries 85,000 to 100,000 clones, 60% to 70% recorded once. The source material was memory CD8+ T cells sorted from blood. The subset is: CD45RO+ cells pooled with CCR7-negative TemRA cells. These receptors all stem from a man younger than 45 in good health.

The chain uses TRBV28 and TRBJ2-7, with 12 nucleotides matching TRBD2. Unmatched junction bases numbered 23, after V lost 5 bases and J lost 6 bases. Per the germline V gene, CDR1 is MDHEN and CDR2 is SYDVKM. This CDR3 region has 20 residues. The CDR3 DNA is TGTGCCAGCAGTCTGCCTAGCGGGAGGGCAGGATTAGGTCGGGTAGGCGAGCAGTACTTC. Amino acid sequence: CASSLPSGRAGLGRVGEQYF.

This clone was seen many times. The chain links TRBV7-6 to TRBJ2-1; possible D gene TRBD2, 6 bases. CDR1 and CDR2 from the germline V gene are SGHVS and FNYEAQ. The ends were cut back, 3 bases at V and 3 bases at J, with 12 bases in the middle. This CDR3 has 15 amino acids. CDR3 in DNA: TGTGCCAGCAGCTTGTCTATAGCGGACTACAATGAGCAGTTCTTC. Protein product: CASSLSIADYNEQFF.

The gene calls are TRBV25-1 and TRBJ1-5, with D perhaps TRBD1 (5 bases). The CDR3 loop spans 14 amino acids. V lost 2 bases and J 5 bases, leaving 10 bases between the germline ends. Germline V gene lookup returns CDR1 MGHDK and CDR2 SYGVNS. The CDR3 DNA reads as TGTGCCAGCAGTGAAGGAGACAGCTATCAGCCCCAGCATTTT. It yields the protein CASSEGDSYQPQHF.

The chain carries TRBV30 and TRBJ2-2; TRBD1 might be the D (6 bases). Per the germline V gene, CDR1 is GTSNPN and CDR2 is SVGIG (reference sequence). With 8 bases removed from V and 4 bases from J, the gap between germline ends came to 8 bases. CDR3 length equals 11 residues. The CDR3: CARGSTGELFF. The CDR3 DNA reads TGTGCCAGGGGGAGCACCGGGGAGCTGTTTTTT.

V and J are TRBV27 and TRBJ2-2, with D unclear. Germline CDR1 MNHEY, CDR2 SMNVEV (reference sequence). V dropped 2 bases and J dropped 6 bases, with 4 bases sitting between them. This CDR3 spans 12 amino acids. The CDR3 DNA follows: TGTGCCAGCAGTTTAACGGCCGGGGAGCTGTTTTTT. Its translation: CASSLTAGELFF.

V usage is TRBV11-3 and J usage is TRBJ2-1; 9 positions agree with TRBD2. This CDR3 region has 17 residues. V trimming: 8 bases; J trimming: 2 bases; junction bases outside the gene matches: 13. In germline, CDR1 is SGHNT, CDR2 YENEEA. In DNA, the CDR3 is TGTGCCAGCCCTAAGGGCCGGCTAGCGGGAACCTACAATGAGCAGTTCTTC. Residues: CASPKGRLAGTYNEQFF.

There are a few counts of this clone. The chain employs TRBV28 and TRBJ2-7; 7 nucleotides line up with TRBD1. V dropped 6 bases and J dropped 2; count of bases not matched to a gene: 4. The CDR3 loop spans 13 amino acids. CDR1 is MDHEN, CDR2 SYDVKM, per germline. Written as DNA, the CDR3 is TGTGCCAGCAGGACTGGGACAGCCTACGAGCAGTACTTC. Its translation: CASRTGTAYEQYF.

The CDR3 here is CASSQARTSGAYEQYF. CDR3 bases: TGCGCCAGCAGCCAAGCCAGGACTAGCGGAGCCTACGAGCAGTACTTC. The chain recombines TRBV4-3 with TRBJ2-7, with TRBD2 matching over 10 bases. Germline-derived CDR1 and CDR2 are LGHNA and YSLEER. This CDR3 is 16 amino acids long. V was clipped by 1 base and J by 2 bases; unmatched bases: 5.

The chain uses TRBV5-1 and TRBJ2-1; 8 nucleotides line up with TRBD1. The J segment lost 8 bases and the V segment lost 4 bases, leaving 5 bases of the junction unmatched. Germline CDR1 reads SGHRS; CDR2 reads YFSETQ. The CDR3 covers 13 residues. In DNA form, the CDR3 reads TGCGCCAGCAGCGGCCGACAGGGGTATGAGCAGTTCTTC. This gives the protein CASSGRQGYEQFF.

This clone showed up just a few times. Other DNA sequences from this sample encode an identical CDR3 as well. The CDR3 here is CASSYSTSGSEQYF. The CDR3 DNA follows: TGTGCCAGCAGTTACTCGACTAGCGGGAGCGAGCAGTACTTC. The genes are TRBV6-6 and TRBJ2-7, with 12 bases matching TRBD2. J was trimmed by 6 bases and V by 0 bases; bases with no gene match: 0. CDR1 is MNHNY and CDR2 is SVGAGI in the germline V gene (reference sequence). The CDR3 is 14 residues long.

This clone has just one count. The rearrangement links TRBV11-3 to TRBJ2-3, with D perhaps matching TRBD1 (6 bases). There are 14 residues in the CDR3. V was pared by 2 bases and J by 1 base, with 7 bases between. Looked up from germline, CDR1 is SGHNT and CDR2 is YENEEA. The CDR3 here is CASSLHRGTDTQYF. The DNA for the CDR3 is TGTGCCAGCAGCTTACACAGGGGCACAGATACGCAGTATTTT.

The sample holds one count of this clone. The chain links TRBV25-1 to TRBJ2-3; D perhaps matches TRBD1 (5 bases). Germline CDR1 MGHDK, CDR2 SYGVNS. The CDR3 has 15 amino acids. The ends were cut back, 4 bases at V and 6 bases at J, with 17 bases in the middle. DNA of the CDR3: TGTGCCAGCAGTGTGGAGAGGCAGGGATATGATACGCAGTATTTT. This codes for CASSVERQGYDTQYF.

The genes are TRBV5-5 and TRBJ2-1, with D tentatively TRBD1 or TRBD2 (6 bases each). The CDR3 extends over 15 amino acids. Trimming removed 6 bases from V and 4 bases from J, with 17 bases in between. Germline loops: CDR1 SGHKS, CDR2 YYEKEE (reference sequence). The CDR3 DNA reads TGTGCCAGCAACCTGGACGGGGGCGCTTACAATGAGCAGTTCTTC. Protein sequence: CASNLDGGAYNEQFF.

This rearrangement joins TRBV2 to TRBJ2-7; TRBD2 matches at 10 bases. Germline V gives CDR1 SNHLY, CDR2 FYNNEI. Germline trimming cut 7 bases from V and 6 bases from J; bases unmatched to any gene: 6. This CDR3 is built from 13 residues. CDR3 residues: CASKASGRGEQYF. The CDR3 DNA reads TGTGCCAGCAAGGCTAGCGGGAGAGGCGAGCAGTACTTC.

V is TRBV6-6 and J is TRBJ1-4; D possibly corresponds to TRBD1 (6 bases). Trimming removed 0 bases from V and 6 bases from J, with 11 bases in between. Per germline, CDR1 MNHNY and CDR2 SVGAGI (reference sequence). The CDR3 is 15 residues long. This CDR3 is CASSYSGRGDEKLFF. CDR3 nucleotide sequence: TGTGCCAGCAGTTACTCAGGCAGGGGTGATGAAAAACTGTTTTTT.

V gene TRBV13 combines with J gene TRBJ2-7; a possible D gene is TRBD1 (5 bases). Germline assignment: CDR1 PRHDT and CDR2 FYEKMQ (reference sequence). The CDR3 runs 14 residues. V gave up 5 bases and J gave up 5 bases, with 16 bases separating them. As DNA, the CDR3 is TGTGCCAGCAGCATCCCCGGGCAGGGTGACGAGCAGTACTTC. This codes for CASSIPGQGDEQYF.

V gene TRBV11-1 combines with J gene TRBJ2-3, with D tentatively TRBD2 (5 bases). V was trimmed by 3 bases and J by 2 bases, leaving 21 bases between them. Germline lookup yields CDR1 SGHAT and CDR2 FQDESV (reference sequence). The CDR3 runs to 18 residues. The CDR3 sequence is CASSLPLLSETYTDTQYF. As DNA, the CDR3 is TGTGCCAGCAGCTTGCCACTACTTAGCGAGACTTACACAGATACGCAGTATTTT.

V is TRBV7-9 and J is TRBJ1-1, with TRBD1 as a possible D gene (6 bases). CDR3 length: 14 amino acids. The V end lost 3 bases, the J end lost 3 bases, and 11 bases lay between the germline ends. Germline CDR1 reads SEHNR; CDR2 reads FQNEAQ (reference sequence). The CDR3 spells CASSFGGGYTEAFF. CDR3 coding DNA: TGTGCCAGCAGCTTTGGAGGGGGATACACTGAAGCTTTCTTT.

V usage is TRBV2 and J usage is TRBJ2-5; tentative D call: TRBD2 (6 bases). V was trimmed by 4 bases and J by 1 base, leaving 13 bases between them. Looked up from germline, CDR1 is SNHLY and CDR2 is FYNNEI. The CDR3 is 15 residues long. CDR3 in amino acids: CASSGGTAIQETQYF. The CDR3, as DNA: TGTGCCAGCAGTGGGGGGACTGCCATCCAAGAGACCCAGTACTTC. Using reference TRBV2 and TRBJ2-5 for the parts outside the CDR3, the full variable domain is EPEVTQTPSHQVTQMGQEVILRCVPISNHLYFYWYRQILGQKVEFLVSFYNNEISEKSEIFDDQFSVERPDGSNFTLKIRSTKLEDSAMYFCASSGGTAIQETQYFGPGTRLLVL.

This rearrangement joins TRBV15 to TRBJ2-1; 8 bases are a match to TRBD1. The CDR3 consists of 15 residues. Trimming cost V 0 bases and J 7 bases; bases outside gene matches: 5. Germline lookup yields CDR1 LNHNV and CDR2 YYDKDF (reference sequence). The CDR3 DNA reads as TGTGCCACCAGCAGAGACAGGGGGCATGGAAATGAGCAGTTCTTC. Translation: CATSRDRGHGNEQFF. The full variable domain, in which reference TRBV15 and TRBJ2-1 provide the parts outside the CDR3, is DAMVIQNPRYQVTQFGKPVTLSCSQTLNHNVMYWYQQKSSQAPKLLFHYYDKDFNNEADTPDNFQSRRPNTSFCFLDIRSPGLGDTAMYLCATSRDRGHGNEQFFGPGTRLTVL.

This sequence joins TRBV6-5 and TRBJ1-2; maybe TRBD1 (6 bases). Per the germline V gene, CDR1 is MNHEY and CDR2 is SVGAGI. This CDR3 contains 15 residues. Trimming pared 6 bases from V and 8 bases from J, leaving 22 bases between. The CDR3 region has the DNA TGTGCCAGCAGACGATTCCTCGGGGGCGCAGGCGGCTACACCTTC. Translating it yields CASRRFLGGAGGYTF.

V usage is TRBV15 and J usage is TRBJ2-5; D is unclear. The CDR3 spans 14 residues. In germline, CDR1 is LNHNV, CDR2 YYDKDF (reference sequence). V lost 3 bases and J lost 2, with 10 bases in between. The CDR3 loop reads CATSSLKIQETQYF. The DNA of the CDR3 is TGTGCCACCAGCAGTCTGAAGATTCAAGAGACCCAGTACTTC.

V gene TRBV5-4 combines with J gene TRBJ2-5, with TRBD2 matching 7 bases. Looked up from germline, CDR1 is SGHNT and CDR2 is YYREEE (reference sequence). V shed 1 base and J 5 bases; nucleotides not matched to a gene: 11. The length of the CDR3 is 16 residues. DNA of the CDR3: TGTGCCAGCAGCTTGATGGGGAGAGGGAGGGGCGAGACCCAGTACTTC. It is translated as CASSLMGRGRGETQYF.